A single sample is the source of the 8 T cell receptor beta chains below, sequenced in a study of cytomegalovirus exposure and HLA in healthy donors. Vbeta (60) and Jbeta (13) primers were used in the PCR. TCRdb's copy holds only in-frame clones and misses some; the assay was immunoSEQ multiplex PCR. The table includes some 76,000 clones, around two thirds detected once. Sequenced input: PBMCs. The receptor set was obtained from a man in his sixties in good health and CMV-seropositive.

The rearrangement uses TRBV30 and TRBJ1-1; D is possibly TRBD1 (5 bases). This CDR3 contains 13 residues. V was shortened by 4 bases and J by 4 bases, with 13 bases between the two germline ends. Per the germline V gene, CDR1 is GTSNPN and CDR2 is SVGIG (reference sequence). This CDR3 is CAWTDGGSTEAFF. The CDR3 bases are TGTGCCTGGACCGACGGGGGAAGCACTGAAGCTTTCTTT.

The chain employs TRBV2 and TRBJ2-3; D remains unclear. In germline, CDR1 is SNHLY, CDR2 FYNNEI. Trimming stripped 11 bases from V and 5 bases from J, with 17 bases between. The CDR3 is 13 residues long. The CDR3 region has the DNA TGTGCCGGATCAGGATCCCAAGTAGATACGCAGTATTTT. This sequence encodes CAGSGSQVDTQYF.

Turning to this clone: Mismatch with germline at one junction end may stem from a read error. V usage is TRBV4-1 and J usage is TRBJ1-1; D is uncertain. CDR3 length equals 16 residues. In germline, CDR1 is MGHRA, CDR2 YSYEKL. The CDR3 reads CASSQALATANTEAFF. CDR3 DNA: TGTGCCAGCAGCCAAGCTCTCGCAACTGCGAACACTGAAGCTTTCTTT.

This clone was detected once. The chain is built from TRBV9 and TRBJ2-1, with 7 bases matching TRBD2. Germline lookup yields CDR1 SGDLS and CDR2 YYNGEE. This CDR3 comprises 15 residues. V gave up 1 base and J gave up 8 bases; unmatched junction bases: 9. As DNA, the CDR3 is TGTGCCAGCAGCGTAAACGTCGGGACTATTGATGAGCAGTTCTTC. This translates into CASSVNVGTIDEQFF.

This chain connects TRBV25-1 to TRBJ2-7; D might be TRBD2 (6 bases). This CDR3 comprises 12 residues. V lost 8 bases to trimming and J lost 3 bases, with 11 bases between them. CDR1 is MGHDK, CDR2 SYGVNS, per germline. The CDR3 region is CASGEAVYEQYF. The CDR3 DNA follows: TGTGCCAGCGGGGAGGCGGTCTACGAGCAGTACTTC.

The chain combines TRBV7-2 with TRBJ2-7; 8 nucleotides line up with TRBD1. The CDR3 covers 14 residues. The germline gives CDR1 SGHTA, CDR2 FQGNSA. With V trimmed by 6 bases and J by 1 base, 5 bases remained unmatched. CDR3 amino acids: CASRQDRVSYEQYF. The CDR3 DNA follows: TGTGCCAGCAGACAGGACAGGGTGTCCTACGAGCAGTACTTC.

The J gene is TRBJ2-2, the V gene TRBV5-1, with TRBD1 identical over 8 bases. The V segment lost 4 bases and the J segment 1 base; nucleotides outside the gene matches: 6. The CDR3 contains 16 residues. The germline V gene encodes CDR1 SGHRS and CDR2 YFSETQ. The CDR3 DNA is TGCGCCAGCAGCCCGCCCGGGACAGGGAACACCGGGGAGCTGTTTTTT. Translated, it gives CASSPPGTGNTGELFF.

This clone was seen a handful of times. The chain is built from TRBV6-6 and TRBJ2-7; 9 nucleotides line up with TRBD1. This CDR3 is built from 15 residues. V was pared by 6 bases and J by 0 bases, with 6 bases of the junction left unmatched. In germline, CDR1 is MNHNY, CDR2 SVGAGI (reference sequence). CDR3 amino acids: CASSRTGQGSYEQYF. In DNA, the CDR3 is TGTGCCAGCAGCCGTACGGGACAGGGCTCCTACGAGCAGTACTTC.